Listed here are 5 T cell receptor beta chains from one sample, sequenced in a study of cytomegalovirus exposure and HLA in healthy donors. PCR involved 60 Vbeta and 13 Jbeta primers. The assay was immunoSEQ multiplex PCR, and TCRdb's table has in-frame clones only and misses some. The data contain some 160,000 clones, around 80% of them singletons. The sequenced sample consisted of PBMCs. These receptors all stem from a woman in her thirties or forties in good health and CMV-seronegative.

The rearrangement joins TRBV7-8 to TRBJ2-2; 9 bases map to TRBD2. With V trimmed by 3 bases and J by 2 bases, 4 bases remained unmatched. Per germline, CDR1 SGHVS and CDR2 FQNEAQ. The CDR3 is 16 amino acids. The CDR3 sequence is CASSFRAGGNTGELFF. CDR3 coding DNA: TGTGCCAGCAGCTTCAGAGCGGGGGGAAACACCGGGGAGCTGTTTTTT.

The chain couples TRBV7-2 to TRBJ2-7; possibly TRBD1 for D (6 bases). The CDR3 spans 13 residues. CDR1 SGHTA and CDR2 FQGNSA come from the germline V gene. V lost 4 bases and J 3 bases, leaving 10 bases between the germline ends. The CDR3 region has the DNA TGTGCCAGCAGCTCCCAGACAGGCTACGAGCAGTACTTC. Its translation is CASSSQTGYEQYF.

This chain joins TRBV2 and TRBJ2-5; TRBD1 aligns across 9 bases. With 9 bases clipped from V and 4 bases from J, the junction kept 6 bases outside the gene matches. CDR3 length: 13 residues. Germline CDR1 SNHLY, CDR2 FYNNEI. In DNA form, the CDR3 reads TGTGCCAGTTACAGGGGGCTAGGAGAGACCCAGTACTTC. It translates to CASYRGLGETQYF.

The genes are TRBV27 and TRBJ2-3; 7 nucleotides align to TRBD2. CDR1 and CDR2 from the germline V gene are MNHEY and SMNVEV (reference sequence). The CDR3 sequence is 12 residues long. Trimming took 1 base from V and 9 from J; bases not matched to a gene: 1. CDR3 in DNA: TGTGCCAGCAGTTTATTCGGGAGGACGCAGTATTTT. As protein: CASSLFGRTQYF.

The J gene is TRBJ2-2, the V gene TRBV11-2, with D hard to call. CDR3 length: 15 amino acids. V was trimmed by 1 base and J by 1 base, leaving 7 bases between them. The germline gives CDR1 SGHAT, CDR2 FQNNGV. The CDR3 DNA follows: TGTGCCAGCAGCTTAGGGTCAGGGAACACCGGGGAGCTGTTTTTT. This sequence encodes CASSLGSGNTGELFF.